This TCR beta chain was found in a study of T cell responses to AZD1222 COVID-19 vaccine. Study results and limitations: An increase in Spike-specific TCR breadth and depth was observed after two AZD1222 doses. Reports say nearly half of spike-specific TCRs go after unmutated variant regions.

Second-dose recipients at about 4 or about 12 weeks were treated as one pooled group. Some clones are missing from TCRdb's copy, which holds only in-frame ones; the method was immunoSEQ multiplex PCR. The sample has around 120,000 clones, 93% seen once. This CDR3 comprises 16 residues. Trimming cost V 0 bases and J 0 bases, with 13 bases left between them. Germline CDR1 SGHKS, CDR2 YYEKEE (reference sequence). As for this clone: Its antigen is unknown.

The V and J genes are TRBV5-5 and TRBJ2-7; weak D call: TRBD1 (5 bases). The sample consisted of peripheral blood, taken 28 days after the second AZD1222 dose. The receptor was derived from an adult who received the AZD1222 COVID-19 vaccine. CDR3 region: CASSLAATVRSYEQYF. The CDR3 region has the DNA TGTGCCAGCAGCTTGGCCGCGACAGTCCGCTCCTACGAGCAGTACTTC.